This T cell receptor (beta chain) is drawn from a study of shared clonotypes between healthy human individuals. Naive CD8 populations comprised CD45RO-negative cells positively selected for CCR7, excluding terminally differentiated effector memory CD45RA+ cells. The study drew its donors from healthy HIV-negative adults without recent acute infections or vaccinations. Method: immunoSEQ multiplex PCR; TCRdb's copy keeps in-frame clones and lacks some. The sample has 550,000 to 650,000 clones, around 96% seen once. Germline CDR1 is SGHTS and CDR2 is YDEGEE. The CDR3 has 14 residues. Trimming cost V 4 bases and J 2 bases, with 10 bases left between them.

The chain combines TRBV5-8 with TRBJ1-5; possible D gene TRBD1, 5 bases. The sequenced material came from naive CD8+ T cells sorted from blood. The clonotype comes from a woman between 25 and 40 years old in good health. The CDR3 bases are TGTGCCAGCAGCCCGGGGCAGGGCAATCAGCCCCAGCATTTT. The encoded protein is CASSPGQGNQPQHF.